The 4 T cell receptor beta chains given below trace back to one sample, sequenced in a study of pediatric ulcerative colitis. Assay used: immunoSEQ multiplex PCR; TCRdb lists only in-frame clones, some missing. The repertoire consists of tens of thousands of clones, with 70% to 90% occurring once and the leading ten covering roughly 3%. The sample consisted of blood. These receptors were obtained from a boy between 10 and 17 years old with severe ulcerative colitis.

The chain recombines TRBV4-1 with TRBJ1-2, with D perhaps TRBD1 (6 bases). The V and J ends lost 4 bases and 6 bases respectively, with 9 bases between them. This CDR3 comprises 12 residues. From germline, CDR1 is MGHRA and CDR2 YSYEKL. The CDR3 loop is CASSPGAHGYTF. CDR3 nucleotide sequence: TGCGCCAGCAGCCCGGGGGCGCATGGCTACACCTTC.

This clone was counted a few times. The chain combines TRBV5-1 with TRBJ2-2; TRBD2 is a possible D gene (5 bases). The germline CDR1 and CDR2 sequences are SGHRS and YFSETQ. V lost 6 bases, J lost 5 bases, and 17 bases lay in between. The CDR3 contains 15 residues. Written as DNA, the CDR3 is TGCGCCAGCACTTACTATACGGGATATACCGGGGAGCTGTTTTTT. It encodes CASTYYTGYTGELFF.

Remarks on this clone: One end of the junction fails to match germline, which may point to a read error. The V gene is TRBV4-3, the J gene TRBJ2-1; 10 nucleotides line up with TRBD2. CDR3 length: 18 amino acids. Germline CDR1 and CDR2: LGHNA and YSLEER. Written as DNA, the CDR3 is TGCGCCAGCAGCCAATACTTAGCGGGAGGCTCCTCCCACAATGAGCAGTTCTTC. It translates to CASSQYLAGGSSHNEQFF.

V gene TRBV2 combines with J gene TRBJ1-5; D remains unclear. The CDR3 is 14 residues long. Trimming removed 3 bases from V and 5 bases from J, with 11 bases in between. CDR1 and CDR2 from the germline V gene are SNHLY and FYNNEI. In DNA, the CDR3 is TGTGCCAGCAGTGATTTACGCGGTTATCAGCCCCAGCATTTT. Its translation is CASSDLRGYQPQHF.